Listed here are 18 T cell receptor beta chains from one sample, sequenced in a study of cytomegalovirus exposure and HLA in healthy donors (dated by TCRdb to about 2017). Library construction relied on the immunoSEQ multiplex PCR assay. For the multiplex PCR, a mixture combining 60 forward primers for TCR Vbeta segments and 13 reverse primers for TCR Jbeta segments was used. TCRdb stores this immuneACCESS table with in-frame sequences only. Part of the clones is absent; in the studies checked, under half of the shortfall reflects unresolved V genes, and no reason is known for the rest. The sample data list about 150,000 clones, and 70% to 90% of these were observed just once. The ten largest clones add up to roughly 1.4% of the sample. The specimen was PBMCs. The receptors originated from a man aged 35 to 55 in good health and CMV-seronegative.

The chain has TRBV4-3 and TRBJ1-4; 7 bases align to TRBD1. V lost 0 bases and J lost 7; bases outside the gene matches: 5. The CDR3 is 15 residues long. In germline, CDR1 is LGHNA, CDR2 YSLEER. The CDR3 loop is CASSQDWQGGEKLFF. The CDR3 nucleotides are TGCGCCAGCAGCCAAGATTGGCAGGGGGGTGAAAAACTGTTTTTT.

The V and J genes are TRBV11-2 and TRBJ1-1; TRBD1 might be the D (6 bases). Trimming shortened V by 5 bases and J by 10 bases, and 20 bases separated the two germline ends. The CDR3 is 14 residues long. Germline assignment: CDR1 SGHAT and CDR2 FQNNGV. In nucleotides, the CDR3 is TGTGCCAGCAGCCCCAATATCGGGGGGCGGGGAGCTTTCTTT. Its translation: CASSPNIGGRGAFF.

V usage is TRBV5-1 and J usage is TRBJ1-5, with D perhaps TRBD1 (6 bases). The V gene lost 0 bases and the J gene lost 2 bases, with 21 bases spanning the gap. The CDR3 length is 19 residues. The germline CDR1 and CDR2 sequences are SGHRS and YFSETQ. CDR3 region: CASSLATGEGGVGNQPQHF. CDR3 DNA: TGCGCCAGCAGCTTGGCCACGGGGGAGGGGGGTGTGGGCAATCAGCCCCAGCATTTT. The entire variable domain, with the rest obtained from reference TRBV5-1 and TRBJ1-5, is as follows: KAGVTQTPRYLIKTRGQQVTLSCSPISGHRSVSWYQQTPGQGLQFLFEYFSETQRNKGNFPGRFSGRQFSNSRSEMNVSTLELGDSALYLCASSLATGEGGVGNQPQHFGDGTRLSIL.

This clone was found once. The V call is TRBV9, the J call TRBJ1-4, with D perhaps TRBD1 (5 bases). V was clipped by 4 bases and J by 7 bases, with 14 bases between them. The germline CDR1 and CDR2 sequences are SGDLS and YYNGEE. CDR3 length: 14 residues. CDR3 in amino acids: CASSLRDGGEKLFF. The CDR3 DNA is TGTGCCAGCAGCCTACGAGACGGGGGTGAAAAACTGTTTTTT.

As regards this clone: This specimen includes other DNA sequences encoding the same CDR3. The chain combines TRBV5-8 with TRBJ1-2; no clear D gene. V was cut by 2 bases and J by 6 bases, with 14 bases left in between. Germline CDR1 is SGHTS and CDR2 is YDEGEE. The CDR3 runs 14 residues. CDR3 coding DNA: TGTGCCAGCAGCTTAGATGTTGTCGGGGATGGCTACACCTTC. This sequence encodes CASSLDVVGDGYTF.

The CDR3 DNA follows: TGTGCCAGCAGTGAAGGGCTAGCGGGAGGCGAGCAGTACTTC. Translating gives CASSEGLAGGEQYF. The chain is built from TRBV2 and TRBJ2-7; 11 positions match TRBD2. The germline V gene has CDR1 SNHLY and CDR2 FYNNEI. This CDR3 is built from 14 residues. V was clipped by 1 base and J by 6 bases; unmatched bases: 2.

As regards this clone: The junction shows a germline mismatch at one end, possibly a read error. CDR3 sequence: CSSSFNSNEQFF. The CDR3 DNA is TGTTCCAGCAGCTTTAACTCAAATGAGCAGTTCTTC. The gene calls are TRBV7-9 and TRBJ2-1; D gene ambiguous. Germline lookup yields CDR1 SEHNR and CDR2 FQNEAQ (reference sequence). This CDR3 is 12 amino acids long.

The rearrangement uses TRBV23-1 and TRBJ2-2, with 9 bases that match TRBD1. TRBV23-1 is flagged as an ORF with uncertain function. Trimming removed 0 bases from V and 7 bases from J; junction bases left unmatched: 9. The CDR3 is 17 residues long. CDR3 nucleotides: TGCGCCAGCAGTCAATCCGGGGACAGGGATCGTTTCGGGGAGCTGTTTTTT. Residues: CASSQSGDRDRFGELFF.

CDR3 sequence reads: CASRIQGTYEQYF. For the CDR3, the DNA is TGTGCCAGCAGGATACAGGGCACCTACGAGCAGTACTTC. The gene calls are TRBV7-2 and TRBJ2-7; D is perhaps TRBD1 (6 bases). V lost 6 bases to trimming and J lost 2 bases, with 11 bases between them. This CDR3 has 13 amino acids. Germline V lookup: CDR1 SGHTA, CDR2 FQGNSA.

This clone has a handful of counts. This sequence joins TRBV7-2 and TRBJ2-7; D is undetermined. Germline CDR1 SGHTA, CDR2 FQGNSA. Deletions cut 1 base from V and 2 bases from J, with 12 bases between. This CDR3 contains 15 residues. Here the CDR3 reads CASSLGSNPAYEQYF. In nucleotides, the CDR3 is TGTGCCAGCAGCTTAGGTTCCAACCCAGCCTACGAGCAGTACTTC.

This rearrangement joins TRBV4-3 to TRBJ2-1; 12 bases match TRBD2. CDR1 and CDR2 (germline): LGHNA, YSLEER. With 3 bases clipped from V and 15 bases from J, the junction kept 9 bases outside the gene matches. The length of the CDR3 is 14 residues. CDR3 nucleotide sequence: TGCGCCAGCAGCCAGACTAGCGGGGGCCCGCCCCGGTTCTTC. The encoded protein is CASSQTSGGPPRFF.

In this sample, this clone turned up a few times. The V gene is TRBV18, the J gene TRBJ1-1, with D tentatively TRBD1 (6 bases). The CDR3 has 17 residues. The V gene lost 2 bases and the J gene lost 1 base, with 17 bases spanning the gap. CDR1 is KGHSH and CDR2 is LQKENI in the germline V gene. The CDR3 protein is CASSPAGGPSSNTEAFF. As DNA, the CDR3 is TGTGCCAGCTCACCAGCGGGGGGCCCGAGCTCGAACACTGAAGCTTTCTTT.

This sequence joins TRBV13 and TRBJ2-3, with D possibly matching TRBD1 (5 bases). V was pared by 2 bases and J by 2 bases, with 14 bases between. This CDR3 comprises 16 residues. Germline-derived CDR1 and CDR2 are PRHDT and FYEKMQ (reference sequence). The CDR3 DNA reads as TGTGCCAGCAGCTTATGGGCAGGGCCTTCCACAGATACGCAGTATTTT. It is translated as CASSLWAGPSTDTQYF.

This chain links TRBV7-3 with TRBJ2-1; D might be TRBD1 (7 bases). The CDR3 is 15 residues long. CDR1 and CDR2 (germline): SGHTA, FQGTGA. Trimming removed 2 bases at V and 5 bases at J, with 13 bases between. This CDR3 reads CASSLLSGGHNEQFF. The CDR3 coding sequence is TGTGCCAGCAGCTTATTGTCAGGGGGGCACAATGAGCAGTTCTTC.

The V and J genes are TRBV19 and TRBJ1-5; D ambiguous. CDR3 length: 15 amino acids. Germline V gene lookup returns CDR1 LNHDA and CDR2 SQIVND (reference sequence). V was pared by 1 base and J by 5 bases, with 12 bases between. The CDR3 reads CASSIGGQIDQPQHF. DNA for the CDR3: TGTGCCAGTAGTATAGGAGGGCAGATAGATCAGCCCCAGCATTTT. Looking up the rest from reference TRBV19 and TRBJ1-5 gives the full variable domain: DGGITQSPKYLFRKEGQNVTLSCEQNLNHDAMYWYRQDPGQGLRLIYYSQIVNDFQKGDIAEGYSVSREKKESFPLTVTSAQKNPTAFYLCASSIGGQIDQPQHFGDGTRLSIL.

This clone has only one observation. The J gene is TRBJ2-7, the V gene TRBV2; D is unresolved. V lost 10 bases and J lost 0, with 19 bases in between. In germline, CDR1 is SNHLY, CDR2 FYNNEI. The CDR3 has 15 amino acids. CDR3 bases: TGTGCCACGACACCCAGCCAGGCCCTCTCCTACGAGCAGTACTTC. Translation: CATTPSQALSYEQYF.

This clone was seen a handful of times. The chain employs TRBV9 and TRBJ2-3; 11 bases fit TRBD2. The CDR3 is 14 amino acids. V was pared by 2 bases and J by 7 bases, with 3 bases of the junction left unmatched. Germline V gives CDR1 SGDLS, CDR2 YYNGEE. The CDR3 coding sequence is TGTGCCAGCAGCGTCCGACTAGCGGGAAATACGCAGTATTTT. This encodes CASSVRLAGNTQYF.

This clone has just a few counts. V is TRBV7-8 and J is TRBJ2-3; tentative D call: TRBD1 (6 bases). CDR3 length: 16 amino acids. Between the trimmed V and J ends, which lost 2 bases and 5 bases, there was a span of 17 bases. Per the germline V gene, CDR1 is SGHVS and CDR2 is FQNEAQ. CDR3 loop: CASSLLAQGLGDTQYF. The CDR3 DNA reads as TGTGCCAGCAGCTTACTGGCTCAGGGGCTCGGAGATACGCAGTATTTT.